A single T cell receptor (beta chain) is shown here with its context. Its antigen is undetermined. The data derive from a study of OX40 agonist ivuxolimab in advanced cancers. Whole-study results and caveats: Among T cells, CD8+ cells averaged more expanded clones than CD4+ cells. By week 6 at 0.1 to 3.0 mg/kg, blood CD4+ and CD8+ T cells had expanded clonally.

TCRdb's table, derived via immunoSEQ multiplex PCR, lists solely in-frame clones and lacks some. The sample lists approximately 49,000 clones, under 90% occurring once. The specimen comprised CD4+ or CD8+ T cells sorted from blood, sampled in a trial of the OX40 agonist ivuxolimab. The receptor was derived from an adult with an advanced solid tumor such as melanoma, head and neck, liver or kidney cancer.

CDR3 bases: TGTGCCAGCAGCGTAGTAGCTAGCGGGGTATACAATGAGCAGTTCTTC. This sequence encodes CASSVVASGVYNEQFF. The chain combines TRBV9 with TRBJ2-1; 9 bases agree with TRBD2. Germline V CDR1 and CDR2: SGDLS, YYNGEE. This CDR3 is 16 amino acids long. V shed 0 bases, J shed 4 bases, and the junction held 5 bases outside the gene matches.